Each of the 29 T cell receptor beta chains below was sequenced from the same sample in a study of Graves' ophthalmopathy and Graves' hyperthyroidism. Investigators amplified TCR beta CDR3 regions from RNA transcripts. HTBI primers were employed in first-round RT-PCR, then a second-round multiplex PCR followed. TCRdb redid the calling of the multiplex PCR reads with MiXCR, one entry per CDR3 protein. The table shows about 230,000 distinct CDR3 sequences, with about 47% occurring only once. The sample taken for sequencing was peripheral blood. Source of these receptors: an adult man with Graves' ophthalmopathy.

The table lists this clonotype with a few counts. The chain is built from TRBV20-1 and TRBJ2-7, with D perhaps being TRBD1 or TRBD2 (6 bases each). Germline V gives CDR1 DFQATT, CDR2 SNEGSKA (reference sequence). The V end lost 5 bases, the J end lost 6 bases, and 14 bases lay between the germline ends. There are 12 residues in the CDR3. As DNA, the CDR3 is TGCAGTGCTGGGGGCGGGGAATCCGAGCAGTACTTC. Translated: CSAGGGESEQYF.

This clonotype was observed a handful of times. The gene calls are TRBV29-1 and TRBJ1-2, with 8 bases aligning to TRBD1. After removal of 4 bases from V and 4 bases from J, the junction contained 5 bases not matched to a gene. The CDR3 is made up of 13 amino acids. The germline V gene has CDR1 SQVTM and CDR2 ANQGSEA. DNA for the CDR3: TGCAGCGTTGCGGACAGGGAGCGCTATGGCTACACCTTC. Its protein product is CSVADRERYGYTF.

The J gene is TRBJ1-1, the V gene TRBV7-9, with a weak D call TRBD1 (5 bases). The germline V gene encodes CDR1 SEHNR and CDR2 FQNEAQ (reference sequence). This CDR3 contains 13 residues. V dropped 6 bases and J dropped 1 base, with 9 bases sitting between them. DNA for the CDR3: TGTGCCAGCAGGGTTCAGGGGAACACTGAAGCTTTCTTT. It yields the protein CASRVQGNTEAFF.

This clonotype was counted a single time. A read error may be the cause here, since a much bigger clone is one base away. The chain is built from TRBV7-8 and TRBJ1-1; no firm D call. Germline V CDR1 and CDR2: SGHVS, FQNEAQ. The CDR3 runs to 16 residues. CDR3 sequence (DNA): TGTGCCAGCAGCCGATCGAGGAGCAGGCCAAGGACTGAAGCTTCCTTT. This codes for CASSRSRSRPRTEASF.

With regard to this clonotype: A junction end diverges from the germline sequence, so it may reflect a read error. The chain uses TRBV10-3 and TRBJ1-6; D uncertain. Germline V gene sequence: CDR1 ENHRY, CDR2 SYGVKD. The CDR3 sequence is 14 residues long. The CDR3 sequence: CAISGSDGNSPLHF. Here the CDR3 DNA reads TGTGCTATCAGTGGATCGGACGGCAATTCACCCCTCCACTTT.

This clonotype has ten or more counts. This sequence joins TRBV2 and TRBJ1-5; D unresolved. The germline V gene encodes CDR1 SNHLY and CDR2 FYNNEI. Trimming shortened V by 7 bases and J by 0 bases, and 7 bases separated the two germline ends. The CDR3 runs to 13 residues. CDR3 in DNA: TGTGCCAGCACGAGGGATAGCAATCAGCCCCAGCATTTT. Amino acid sequence: CASTRDSNQPQHF.

This clonotype has ten or more counts. The chain joins TRBV29-1 to TRBJ2-7, with 7 positions matching TRBD1. CDR3 size: 14 residues. J was trimmed by 2 bases and V by 4 bases; bases with no gene match: 8. From germline, CDR1 is SQVTM and CDR2 ANQGSEA. CDR3 nucleotides: TGCAGCGTTGCCACCCGGACAGGTACCTACGAGCAGTACTTC. This sequence encodes CSVATRTGTYEQYF.

Points on this clonotype: Mismatch with germline at one junction end may stem from a read error. The chain is built from TRBV10-3 and TRBJ1-1; the D is unclear. The CDR3 sequence is 13 residues long. Germline V lookup: CDR1 ENHRY, CDR2 SYGVKD. CDR3 coding DNA: TGTGCCAGCAGTTTAGGGTCGTTCTCTGAAGCTTTCTTT. Translated, it gives CASSLGSFSEAFF.

The chain recombines TRBV15 with TRBJ1-2; D not certain. V was pared by 0 bases and J by 2 bases, with 10 bases between. The CDR3 has 15 amino acids. Looked up from germline, CDR1 is LNHNV and CDR2 is YYDKDF (reference sequence). This CDR3 is CATSREGAQNYGYTF. CDR3 nucleotide sequence: TGTGCCACCAGCAGAGAGGGTGCCCAGAACTATGGCTACACCTTC.

This clonotype appeared many times. The J gene is TRBJ2-7, the V gene TRBV5-6; D is perhaps TRBD1 (7 bases). The V end was cut by 6 bases, the J end by 3 bases, with 19 bases between. Per the germline V gene, CDR1 is SGHDT and CDR2 is YYEEEE. This CDR3 region has 15 residues. As DNA, the CDR3 is TGTGCCAGCACAAATTCGGGGGACAGAGACTACGAGCAGTACTTC. This translates into CASTNSGDRDYEQYF.

The rearrangement uses TRBV2 and TRBJ1-5; perhaps TRBD1 as D (6 bases). With 8 bases removed from V and 5 bases from J, the gap between germline ends came to 22 bases. There are 16 residues in the CDR3. The germline V gene encodes CDR1 SNHLY and CDR2 FYNNEI. CDR3 in amino acids: CASLSDWGQVDQPQHF. The CDR3 coding sequence is TGTGCCAGCCTCAGCGACTGGGGGCAAGTGGATCAGCCCCAGCATTTT. Full variable domain (remainder filled in from reference TRBV2 and TRBJ1-5): EPEVTQTPSHQVTQMGQEVILRCVPISNHLYFYWYRQILGQKVEFLVSFYNNEISEKSEIFDDQFSVERPDGSNFTLKIRSTKLEDSAMYFCASLSDWGQVDQPQHFGDGTRLSIL.

The genes are TRBV12-3 or TRBV12-4 and TRBJ2-5, with a possible D match to TRBD1 (5 bases). Trimming removed 1 base at V and 3 bases at J, with 9 bases between. The CDR3 totals 14 residues. The CDR3 bases are TGTGCCAGCAGTTTAGGACAGTCCAAAGAGACCCAGTACTTC. It encodes CASSLGQSKETQYF.

As for this clonotype: Here the CDR3 omits its conserved ending phenylalanine or tryptophan, so a read error is the likely source. The rearrangement uses TRBV2 and TRBJ1-5; 7 bases are shared with TRBD1. Per germline, CDR1 SNHLY and CDR2 FYNNEI. V was pared by 7 bases and J by 4 bases, with 7 bases of the junction left unmatched. The CDR3 runs to 14 residues. Here the CDR3 DNA reads TGTGCCAGCAAGCGGGACAGTCGAAATCAGCCCCAGCATCTT. Protein: CASKRDSRNQPQHL.

This clonotype showed up just once. The rearrangement joins TRBV5-1 to TRBJ1-2; unclear D gene. This CDR3 comprises 13 residues. Germline V gene lookup returns CDR1 SGHRS and CDR2 YFSETQ. V was trimmed by 7 bases and J by 3 bases, leaving 13 bases between them. The CDR3 here is CASSADGDYGYTF. The CDR3 DNA reads as TGCGCCAGCTCCGCCGACGGTGACTATGGCTACACCTTC. Together with reference TRBV5-1 and TRBJ1-2, the CDR3 gives the full variable domain: KAGVTQTPRYLIKTRGQQVTLSCSPISGHRSVSWYQQTPGQGLQFLFEYFSETQRNKGNFPGRFSGRQFSNSRSEMNVSTLELGDSALYLCASSADGDYGYTFGSGTRLTVV.

Turning to this clonotype: Mismatch with germline at one junction end may stem from a read error. The chain links TRBV10-3 to TRBJ1-2, with 9 bases matching TRBD1. The V gene's germline CDR1 is ENHRY and CDR2 SYGVKD. This CDR3 contains 15 residues. CDR3 DNA sequence: TGTGCCAGCAGTGAGGGACAGGGTAGGGGCTATGGCTACACCTTC. Translating it yields CASSEGQGRGYGYTF.

V usage is TRBV7-8 and J usage is TRBJ2-7, with D possibly being TRBD2 (6 bases). Per germline, CDR1 SGHVS and CDR2 FQNEAQ. The CDR3 has 13 amino acids. Trimming shortened V by 3 bases and J by 5 bases, and 11 bases separated the two germline ends. The CDR3 loop reads CASSFAGRNEQYF. CDR3 DNA sequence: TGTGCCAGCAGCTTCGCAGGGAGGAACGAGCAGTACTTC.

J is TRBJ1-1 and V is TRBV19; 8 bases are shared with TRBD1. Germline V gene lookup returns CDR1 LNHDA and CDR2 SQIVND (reference sequence). This CDR3 is built from 13 residues. With 11 bases clipped from V and 6 bases from J, the junction kept 11 bases outside the gene matches. The CDR3 DNA is TGTGCCTGGAGTGTGGGCAGGGGGCCTGAAGCTTTCTTT. Translated, it gives CAWSVGRGPEAFF. Drawing the rest from reference TRBV19 and TRBJ1-1, the complete variable domain is DGGITQSPKYLFRKEGQNVTLSCEQNLNHDAMYWYRQDPGQGLRLIYYSQIVNDFQKGDIAEGYSVSREKKESFPLTVTSAQKNPTAFYLCAWSVGRGPEAFFGQGTRLTVV.

The chain uses TRBV20-1 and TRBJ1-6; D call uncertain. The CDR3 has 16 residues. The germline V gene encodes CDR1 DFQATT and CDR2 SNEGSKA (reference sequence). V lost 0 bases and J 4 bases, leaving 13 bases between the germline ends. The CDR3: CSARDYKTSYNSPLHF. CDR3 in DNA: TGCAGTGCTAGAGATTACAAGACCAGTTATAATTCACCCCTCCACTTT.

This chain joins TRBV10-3 and TRBJ1-2; D unresolved. The germline V and J ends were trimmed by 4 bases and 0 bases, with 6 bases remaining between them. CDR1 ENHRY and CDR2 SYGVKD come from the germline V gene. This CDR3 comprises 13 residues. CDR3 sequence (DNA): TGTGCCATCAGTGTTGAGCCTAACTATGGCTACACCTTC. Translation gives CAISVEPNYGYTF.

This clonotype appeared a few times. The V and J genes are TRBV29-1 and TRBJ2-7; possible D gene TRBD1, 6 bases. V lost 1 base, J lost 3 bases, and 7 bases lay in between. Germline assignment: CDR1 SQVTM and CDR2 ANQGSEA. This CDR3 is 12 amino acids long. CDR3 amino acids: CSVEGTDYEQYF. DNA of the CDR3: TGCAGCGTTGAAGGGACAGACTACGAGCAGTACTTC.

Notes on this clonotype: One end of the junction varies from germline; a read error may be responsible. The rearrangement joins TRBV7-2 to TRBJ2-5, with D possibly TRBD2 on 6 matching bases. The CDR3 is made up of 14 amino acids. Germline CDR1 reads SGHTA; CDR2 reads FQGNSA. The CDR3 loop reads CASSLTGVKETQYF. CDR3 DNA: TGCGCCAGCAGCTTGACGGGGGTTAAAGAGACCCAGTACTTC.

This clonotype was recorded a few times. The gene calls are TRBV4-1 and TRBJ1-4, with D tentatively TRBD1 (5 bases). Germline CDR1 is MGHRA and CDR2 is YSYEKL. V was trimmed by 1 base and J by 3 bases, leaving 9 bases between them. This CDR3 is 15 amino acids long. Written as DNA, the CDR3 is TGCGCCAGCAGCCAAGTGGCAGGGTCTAATGAAAAACTGTTTTTT. Its translation: CASSQVAGSNEKLFF.

There are a few counts of this clonotype. The CDR3 protein is CASSDRYQPQHF. Written as DNA, the CDR3 is TGTGCCAGCAGCGACAGGTATCAGCCCCAGCATTTT. This sequence joins TRBV6-1 and TRBJ1-5, with D maybe TRBD1 (6 bases). Per the germline V gene, CDR1 is MNHNS and CDR2 is SASEGT. V lost 6 bases and J 5 bases, leaving 8 bases between the germline ends. The CDR3 length is 12 residues.

This clonotype was found many times. This chain uses TRBV15 with TRBJ1-5, with a weak D call TRBD1 (6 bases). The CDR3 runs to 14 residues. CDR1 and CDR2 (germline): LNHNV, YYDKDF (reference sequence). Trimming removed 1 base from V and 4 bases from J, with 8 bases in between. DNA of the CDR3: TGTGCCACCAGCAGAGGACAGGATAATCAGCCCCAGCATTTT. This translates into CATSRGQDNQPQHF. Together with reference TRBV15 and TRBJ1-5, the CDR3 gives the full variable domain: DAMVIQNPRYQVTQFGKPVTLSCSQTLNHNVMYWYQQKSSQAPKLLFHYYDKDFNNEADTPDNFQSRRPNTSFCFLDIRSPGLGDTAMYLCATSRGQDNQPQHFGDGTRLSIL.

This clonotype was counted a single time. V is TRBV2 and J is TRBJ1-2; D is possibly TRBD1 (5 bases). The CDR3 contains 15 residues. With 0 bases removed from V and 1 base from J, the gap between germline ends came to 9 bases. Germline lookup yields CDR1 SNHLY and CDR2 FYNNEI. The CDR3 loop reads CASSEAGGLNYGYTF. CDR3 DNA sequence: TGTGCCAGCAGTGAAGCGGGGGGTCTTAACTATGGCTACACCTTC.

The chain uses TRBV2 and TRBJ2-7; 11 bases agree with TRBD2. V gave up 7 bases and J gave up 4 bases; unmatched junction bases: 6. This CDR3 contains 14 residues. From germline, CDR1 is SNHLY and CDR2 FYNNEI. Here the CDR3 reads CASNLSGGGYEQYF. In nucleotides, the CDR3 is TGTGCCAGCAACCTTAGCGGGGGGGGTTACGAGCAGTACTTC.

The CDR3 sequence is CASSQAGSTQPQHF. CDR3 nucleotides: TGTGCCAGCAGCCAAGCAGGGAGTACTCAGCCCCAGCATTTT. The V call is TRBV3-1, the J call TRBJ1-5, with D perhaps TRBD1 (5 bases). CDR3 length: 14 residues. Germline V CDR1 and CDR2: LGHDT, YNNKEL (reference sequence). Trimming shortened V by 1 base and J by 6 bases, and 10 bases separated the two germline ends.

In this sample, this clonotype turned up once. The chain has TRBV25-1 and TRBJ2-3, with 11 bases lining up with TRBD2. V shed 3 bases, J shed 5 bases, and the junction held 7 bases outside the gene matches. The CDR3 has 16 amino acids. Germline lookup yields CDR1 MGHDK and CDR2 SYGVNS. CDR3 sequence (DNA): TGTGCCAGCAGTGATATACTAGCGGGAGAGGGAGATACGCAGTATTTT. Amino acid sequence: CASSDILAGEGDTQYF.

The CDR3 protein is CSVEPRGDTVETQYF. The CDR3 DNA follows: TGCAGCGTTGAACCTCGCGGGGACACCGTTGAGACCCAGTACTTC. The J gene is TRBJ2-5, the V gene TRBV29-1; D may match TRBD1 or TRBD2 (6 bases each). Trimming stripped 2 bases from V and 5 bases from J, with 18 bases between. Germline assignment: CDR1 SQVTM and CDR2 ANQGSEA. The CDR3 covers 15 residues.